This TCR beta chain is drawn from a study of blood T cell repertoires in COVID-19. The CDR3 totals 11 residues. The germline V gene encodes CDR1 DFQATT and CDR2 SNEGSKA (reference sequence). The V gene lost 4 bases and the J gene lost 4 bases, with 7 bases spanning the gap. The data were produced by immunoSEQ multiplex PCR, yet TCRdb's version contains in-frame clones alone and is incomplete. In the table there are more than 200,000 clones, 88% of which are singletons. J is TRBJ2-5 and V is TRBV20-1, with D perhaps matching TRBD2 (6 bases). The receptor comes from a woman in her 30s who had been exposed to COVID-19. What was sequenced was PBMCs or T cells enriched from blood (not recorded which). The CDR3 protein is CSANGGETQYF. CDR3 sequence (DNA): TGCAGTGCTAACGGGGGAGAGACCCAGTACTTC.